This T cell receptor beta chain was recovered during a study of sequential checkpoint blockade in melanoma. Study information: Arm A got nivolumab then ipilimumab; arm B the reverse, 1:1.

The method was immunoSEQ multiplex PCR; TCRdb's version includes in-frame clones alone and lacks a portion of them. Of under 40,000 clones listed, 86% were seen once; the top ten hold 22%. The CDR3 has 17 residues. Trimming removed 4 bases from V and 0 bases from J; junction bases left unmatched: 12. CDR1 is MDHEN, CDR2 SYDVKM, per germline. Treatment noted: randomized to nivolumab then ipilimumab (arm A) or the reverse (arm B). None of the patients previously received DNA-damaging chemotherapy. Live CD3+CD8+ CD19− CD56− cells were sorted from PBMCs. J is TRBJ2-7 and V is TRBV28, with TRBD1 matching 7 bases. The receptor comes from a human donor with melanoma. Sequencing was performed on CD8+ T cells sorted from blood (inferred from file names), taken from a patient given nivolumab and ipilimumab in sequence. DNA of the CDR3: TGTGCCAGCAGTTCCACCCGTAAGGGGGCTTCCTCCTACGAGCAGTACTTC. It encodes CASSSTRKGASSYEQYF.